This T cell receptor (beta chain) was identified in a study of identifying expanded T cells in peripheral blood. Study results and limitations: Clone count variance between roughly 2-week samples rose with total template count.

Turning to this clone: The antigen remains unidentified.

The length of the CDR3 is 14 residues. Germline CDR1 GTSNPN, CDR2 SVGIG (reference sequence). Trimming took 2 bases from V and 1 from J, leaving 9 bases between them. No infections or other immune events were documented during collection. TCRdb's copy holds only in-frame clones and misses some; the assay was immunoSEQ multiplex PCR. The table records about 100,000 clones, 85% to 90% of them present only once. The source of this sequence is a person aged 18-70 years in good health. The chain links TRBV30 to TRBJ1-3, with a possible D match to TRBD1 (5 bases). Sequencing input: blood. CDR3 loop: CAWSSGMSGNTIYF. The CDR3 DNA reads as TGTGCCTGGAGTTCAGGGATGTCTGGAAACACCATATATTTT.